The next 10 T cell receptor beta chains were all read from a single sample in a study of early T cells in non-severe SARS-CoV-2 infection. TCRdb recomputed calls from the 5' RACE reads with MiXCR, one row per CDR3 protein. The repertoire consists of over 25,000 distinct CDR3 sequences, with approximately 5.4% occurring once and the leading ten covering 10% to 15%. The sample taken for sequencing was whole blood. The receptors stem from an adult who was a healthcare worker with PCR-confirmed SARS-CoV-2 infection or an uninfected control (not recorded which).

This clonotype was detected ten times or more. The chain joins TRBV3-1 to TRBJ2-5; no clear D gene. The germline CDR1 and CDR2 sequences are LGHDT and YNNKEL (reference sequence). Trimming left V 0 bases short and J 5 bases short, with 4 bases between. The CDR3 consists of 12 residues. CDR3 in amino acids: CASSQEVETQYF. CDR3 nucleotide sequence: TGTGCCAGCAGCCAAGAAGTCGAGACCCAGTACTTC.

This clonotype showed up many times. The V call is TRBV7-6, the J call TRBJ2-6; 8 bases are shared with TRBD1. J gave up 0 bases and V 4 bases, and 5 bases lay outside the gene matches. The CDR3 is 17 residues long. The V gene's germline CDR1 is SGHVS and CDR2 FNYEAQ. For the CDR3, the DNA is TGTGCCAGCAGCTCGACAGGGGAAGGCTCTGGGGCCAACGTCCTGACTTTC. This sequence encodes CASSSTGEGSGANVLTF. Combining the CDR3 with reference TRBV7-6 and TRBJ2-6 gives the whole variable domain GAGVSQSPRYKVTKRGQDVALRCDPISGHVSLYWYRQALGQGPEFLTYFNYEAQQDKSGLPNDRFSAERPEGSISTLTIQRTEQRDSAMYRCASSSTGEGSGANVLTFGAGSRLTVL.

The J gene is TRBJ2-7, the V gene TRBV29-1; D tentatively fits TRBD1 or TRBD2 (6 bases each). The germline V gene has CDR1 SQVTM and CDR2 ANQGSEA. This CDR3 has 12 amino acids. The V gene lost 7 bases and the J gene lost 6 bases, with 16 bases spanning the gap. The CDR3 DNA reads TGCAGCGCCGTTCGCTCGGGGGCCGAGCAGTACTTC. Protein sequence: CSAVRSGAEQYF.

This clonotype was counted ten times or more. The chain has TRBV7-8 and TRBJ2-7; 8 positions agree with TRBD1. V dropped 5 bases and J dropped 2; count of bases not matched to a gene: 8. The CDR3 consists of 15 residues. Germline V gene lookup returns CDR1 SGHVS and CDR2 FQNEAQ. The CDR3 nucleotides read TGTGCCAGCAGCCCCCGACAGGGGATAGCCTACGAGCAGTACTTC. Translating it yields CASSPRQGIAYEQYF. Based on the CDR3 plus reference TRBV7-8 and TRBJ2-7, the full variable domain is GAGVSQSPRYKVAKRGQDVALRCDPISGHVSLFWYQQALGQGPEFLTYFQNEAQLDKSGLPSDRFFAERPEGSVSTLKIQRTQQEDSAVYLCASSPRQGIAYEQYFGPGTRLTVT.

The chain combines TRBV4-2 with TRBJ1-4; TRBD1 matches 12 bases. CDR1 is LGHNA, CDR2 YNFKEQ, per germline. Trimming took 0 bases from V and 8 from J; bases not matched to a gene: 4. The CDR3 extends over 16 amino acids. The CDR3 sequence is CASSQETGTGGEKLFF. The CDR3 DNA reads TGTGCCAGCAGCCAAGAGACCGGGACAGGGGGCGAAAAACTGTTTTTT.

The gene calls are TRBV12-3 or TRBV12-4 and TRBJ1-1; D might be TRBD1 (6 bases). This CDR3 spans 14 amino acids. V lost 5 bases, J lost 7 bases, and 17 bases lay in between. The CDR3 protein is CASSPGPPGDEAFF. In nucleotides, the CDR3 is TGTGCCAGCAGTCCCGGTCCCCCAGGGGATGAAGCTTTCTTT.

This clonotype was seen many times. V gene TRBV7-2 combines with J gene TRBJ2-5, with a possible D match to TRBD2 (5 bases). Per the germline V gene, CDR1 is SGHTA and CDR2 is FQGNSA. This CDR3 region has 13 residues. Trimming removed 1 base at V and 5 bases at J, with 8 bases between. DNA for the CDR3: TGTGCCAGCAGCTTAGGGTCGGGGGAGACCCAGTACTTC. Translation: CASSLGSGETQYF.

This clonotype was seen repeatedly, ten times or more. The genes are TRBV29-1 and TRBJ1-2; tentative D call: TRBD1 (6 bases). Per the germline V gene, CDR1 is SQVTM and CDR2 is ANQGSEA. Trimming left V 2 bases short and J 0 bases short, with 16 bases between. The CDR3 is made up of 16 amino acids. CDR3 region: CSVERAQGPTNYGYTF. The CDR3 nucleotides are TGCAGCGTTGAAAGGGCGCAGGGGCCTACTAACTATGGCTACACCTTC.

The sample holds many counts of this clonotype. The chain employs TRBV7-6 and TRBJ2-5; D not resolved. From germline, CDR1 is SGHVS and CDR2 FNYEAQ. This CDR3 has 14 amino acids. V shed 6 bases and J shed 5 bases, with 16 bases lying between them. The CDR3 sequence: CASRTSSPWETQYF. DNA for the CDR3: TGTGCCAGCAGGACAAGTAGCCCTTGGGAGACCCAGTACTTC.

This clonotype was picked up many times. The J gene is TRBJ1-2, the V gene TRBV20-1, with D perhaps TRBD1 (6 bases). Germline V gene data show CDR1 as DFQATT and CDR2 as SNEGSKA (reference sequence). The CDR3 consists of 14 residues. Deletions cut 1 base from V and 4 bases from J, with 13 bases between. The chain's CDR3 is CSARVGGRGYGYTF. In DNA form, the CDR3 reads TGCAGTGCTAGAGTAGGGGGAAGAGGCTATGGCTACACCTTC.